This T cell receptor beta chain was obtained from a study of blood T cell repertoires in COVID-19. Across the whole study: The United States, Italy and Spain supplied acute and convalescent COVID-19 samples. PBMCs, B-cell-depleted T cells, or T cells were the source of the cDNA or gDNA that made up the material.

Germline values: CDR1 LNHDA, CDR2 SQIVND (reference sequence). The CDR3 loop spans 16 amino acids. V shed 7 bases and J 2 bases; nucleotides not matched to a gene: 11. Clones were read by immunoSEQ multiplex PCR, and TCRdb kept only the in-frame ones, dropping some. The data hold over 150,000 clones, with about 80% observed a single time. This clone was seen just once. The chain combines TRBV19 with TRBJ1-3, with 7 bases that match TRBD1. Specimen: peripheral blood. The receptor was isolated from a woman in her sixties or seventies with acute or convalescent COVID-19. The CDR3 region has the DNA TGTGCCAGTACCCGTCCCGGGACAGCAACTGGAAACACCATATATTTT. Translating gives CASTRPGTATGNTIYF.